These 25 T cell receptor beta chains came from one sample sequenced in a study of PD-1 blockade in classical Hodgkin lymphoma. Each patient relapsed following autologous stem cell transplantation, and prior brentuximab vedotin exposure differed. Libraries were prepared by immunoSEQ multiplex PCR; TCRdb keeps only in-frame clonotypes and omits some of them. The sample shows tens of thousands of clones, more than 80% of them seen only once. Sample: peripheral blood mononuclear cells (PBMCs), taken before the second cycle of nivolumab. The receptor source for this set is a human donor with classical Hodgkin lymphoma.

This chain uses TRBV19 with TRBJ1-5, with D possibly TRBD1 on 6 matching bases. Germline V gene lookup returns CDR1 LNHDA and CDR2 SQIVND (reference sequence). This CDR3 has 12 residues. Trimming removed 6 bases from V and 5 bases from J, with 8 bases in between. The CDR3, as DNA: TGTGCCAGTAGAAACAGGGATCAGCCCCAGCATTTT. Its protein product is CASRNRDQPQHF.

The chain employs TRBV4-2 and TRBJ2-3; D unresolved. In germline, CDR1 is LGHNA, CDR2 YNFKEQ. CDR3 length equals 15 residues. Trimming cost V 2 bases and J 10 bases, with 19 bases left between them. CDR3 bases: TGTGCCAGCAGCCAACTGCACCGCGGTGGGGTGCCGCAGTATTTT. Protein: CASSQLHRGGVPQYF.

V gene TRBV6-1 combines with J gene TRBJ1-5; D call uncertain. V gave up 2 bases and J gave up 5 bases, with 7 bases separating them. The CDR3 extends over 13 amino acids. CDR1 MNHNS and CDR2 SASEGT come from the germline V gene. The CDR3 DNA follows: TGTGCCAGCAGTGAAATGTGGGATCAGCCCCAGCATTTT. Translation gives CASSEMWDQPQHF.

With respect to this clone: The same CDR3 is also encoded by other DNA sequences in this sample. This chain joins TRBV6-4 and TRBJ2-3; either TRBD1 or TRBD2 may fit D (7 bases each). V was pared by 0 bases and J by 4 bases, with 11 bases between. The germline V gene encodes CDR1 MRHNA and CDR2 SNTAGT. The CDR3 contains 15 residues. The CDR3 DNA follows: TGTGCCAGCAGTGACTCGGCAGGGGGGGCAGATACGCAGTATTTT. Translating it yields CASSDSAGGADTQYF.

CDR3 residues: CASSQRQRDYGYTF. The CDR3 DNA is TGTGCCAGCAGCCAAAGGCAGCGAGACTATGGCTACACCTTC. The rearrangement uses TRBV4-2 and TRBJ1-2; unclear D gene. This CDR3 has 14 residues. Looked up from germline, CDR1 is LGHNA and CDR2 is YNFKEQ. V shed 2 bases and J shed 3 bases, with 10 bases lying between them.

The genes are TRBV6-6 and TRBJ2-3, with 7 bases matching TRBD2. CDR1 and CDR2 (germline): MNHNY, SVGAGI (reference sequence). Trimming removed 9 bases from V and 1 base from J; junction bases left unmatched: 7. This CDR3 has 14 amino acids. The CDR3: CARDPGGCTDTQYF. DNA for the CDR3: TGTGCCAGAGATCCGGGGGGATGCACAGATACGCAGTATTTT.

The genes are TRBV27 and TRBJ1-1; 9 bases are a match to TRBD1. CDR1 is MNHEY and CDR2 is SMNVEV in the germline V gene (reference sequence). The CDR3 length is 15 residues. J lost 2 bases, V lost 4 bases, and 5 bases had no gene match. CDR3 region: CASSWTGASNTEAFF. The CDR3 nucleotides read TGTGCCAGCAGTTGGACAGGGGCGAGTAACACTGAAGCTTTCTTT.

This sequence joins TRBV18 and TRBJ2-7, with D tentatively TRBD2 (7 bases). V lost 6 bases and J 4 bases, leaving 16 bases between the germline ends. In germline, CDR1 is KGHSH, CDR2 LQKENI. The CDR3 consists of 14 residues. The CDR3 is CASSAFGGLYEQYF. Written as DNA, the CDR3 is TGTGCCAGCTCGGCCTTCGGGGGGCTTTACGAGCAGTACTTC.

This rearrangement joins TRBV9 to TRBJ2-5, with D possibly matching TRBD1 (5 bases). The V and J ends lost 2 bases and 0 bases respectively, with 11 bases between them. Germline-derived CDR1 and CDR2 are SGDLS and YYNGEE. CDR3 size: 15 residues. CDR3: CASSVGGANQETQYF. The CDR3 nucleotides are TGTGCCAGCAGCGTTGGTGGGGCCAACCAAGAGACCCAGTACTTC.

Concerning this clone: Distinct nucleotide sequences in the sample also encode this CDR3. The V call is TRBV4-3, the J call TRBJ1-2; tentative D call: TRBD1 (5 bases). This CDR3 comprises 15 residues. CDR1 is LGHNA and CDR2 is YSLEER in the germline V gene. V was shortened by 1 base and J by 0 bases, with 9 bases between the two germline ends. The CDR3 DNA follows: TGCGCCAGCAGCCAAGGACTCAGGGCTAACTATGGCTACACCTTC. Protein sequence: CASSQGLRANYGYTF.

The chain uses TRBV6-6 and TRBJ2-1, with 11 nucleotides matching TRBD2. Germline V lookup: CDR1 MNHNY, CDR2 SVGAGI (reference sequence). This CDR3 has 16 residues. V shed 2 bases and J 6 bases; nucleotides not matched to a gene: 6. The CDR3 DNA sequence: TGTGCCAGCAGTTACCTTTCCGGGACTAGCGGCAATGAGCAGTTCTTC. This encodes CASSYLSGTSGNEQFF.

The rearrangement uses TRBV6-1 and TRBJ1-1; D is perhaps TRBD1 (6 bases). In germline, CDR1 is MNHNS, CDR2 SASEGT. The CDR3 consists of 12 residues. Trimming pared 5 bases from V and 5 bases from J, leaving 9 bases between. DNA of the CDR3: TGTGCCAGCAGTCAGGGGAAGACTGAAGCTTTCTTT. It translates to CASSQGKTEAFF.

The chain's CDR3 is CASSLLGVANYGYTF. The DNA for the CDR3 is TGTGCCAGCAGCTTGCTCGGCGTAGCTAACTATGGCTACACCTTC. The rearrangement uses TRBV5-5 and TRBJ1-2, with D unresolved. The CDR3 contains 15 residues. The germline V gene encodes CDR1 SGHKS and CDR2 YYEKEE (reference sequence). V was pared by 1 base and J by 0 bases, with 10 bases between.

This clone showed up just a few times. CDR3 DNA: TGTGCCAGCAGTTTAAGGAGTCAGTTCTACGAGCAGTACTTC. Its translation: CASSLRSQFYEQYF. The chain has TRBV27 and TRBJ2-7; D remains unclear. CDR3 length: 14 amino acids. The ends were cut back, 2 bases at V and 3 bases at J, with 11 bases in the middle. Germline CDR1 MNHEY, CDR2 SMNVEV (reference sequence).

The chain is built from TRBV6-5 and TRBJ1-2, with unresolved D. V was trimmed by 6 bases and J by 2 bases, leaving 7 bases between them. The CDR3 loop spans 12 amino acids. Looked up from germline, CDR1 is MNHEY and CDR2 is SVGAGI. CDR3 sequence: CASSRGNYGYTF. The CDR3 DNA reads as TGTGCCAGCAGCCGCGGGAACTATGGCTACACCTTC.

The gene calls are TRBV30 and TRBJ1-1, with D possibly matching TRBD1 (5 bases). Germline V gene data show CDR1 as GTSNPN and CDR2 as SVGIG (reference sequence). Trimming shortened V by 1 base and J by 7 bases, and 10 bases separated the two germline ends. The CDR3 loop spans 12 amino acids. CDR3 in DNA: TGTGCCTGGAGTGGTCAGGGAATTGAAGCTTTCTTT. This codes for CAWSGQGIEAFF. Full variable domain (outside the CDR3, taken from reference TRBV30 and TRBJ1-1): SQTIHQWPATLVQPVGSPLSLECTVEGTSNPNLYWYRQAAGRGLQLLFYSVGIGQISSEVPQNLSASRPQDRQFILSSKKLLLSDSGFYLCAWSGQGIEAFFGQGTRLTVV.

This chain uses TRBV4-3 with TRBJ2-7, with D perhaps TRBD1 or TRBD2 (5 bases each). V lost 1 base to trimming and J lost 2 bases, with 15 bases between them. Looked up from germline, CDR1 is LGHNA and CDR2 is YSLEER. This CDR3 has 16 residues. The CDR3 sequence is CASSQGNQGAPYEQYF. The CDR3 DNA reads as TGCGCCAGCAGCCAAGGAAACCAGGGAGCCCCCTACGAGCAGTACTTC.

The chain links TRBV5-4 to TRBJ2-7; 11 nucleotides agree with TRBD2. The CDR3 consists of 14 residues. V lost 0 bases to trimming and J lost 5 bases; unmatched junction nucleotides: 1. Germline CDR1 is SGHNT and CDR2 is YYREEE (reference sequence). The CDR3 sequence: CASSLEGLADEQYF. The DNA of the CDR3 is TGTGCCAGCAGCTTGGAGGGACTAGCGGACGAGCAGTACTTC.

The rearrangement uses TRBV12-5 and TRBJ2-5; no clear D gene. Germline lookup yields CDR1 LGHNT and CDR2 FRNRAP. Trimming shortened V by 5 bases and J by 5 bases, and 6 bases separated the two germline ends. This CDR3 contains 11 residues. DNA of the CDR3: TGTGCTAGTGGTCTACGCGAGACCCAGTACTTC. Translated: CASGLRETQYF.

The V gene is TRBV5-1, the J gene TRBJ2-1; D not certain. The CDR3 covers 12 residues. Trimming took off 0 bases at V and 6 bases at J, with 4 bases between the two ends. The germline V gene encodes CDR1 SGHRS and CDR2 YFSETQ. The DNA of the CDR3 is TGCGCCAGCAGCTTGGTCCTCAATGAGCAGTTCTTC. Translated, it gives CASSLVLNEQFF.

The genes are TRBV21-1 and TRBJ2-1; no DNA check was done on the table's D call, TRBD2. TRBV21-1 is deemed a pseudogene. The length of the CDR3 is 14 residues. As DNA, the CDR3 is TGTGCCAGCAGGAGGGTCTTTAGGTACGATGAGCAGTTCTTC. This sequence encodes CASRRVFRYDEQFF.

The chain has TRBV9 and TRBJ2-3; D call uncertain. Germline lookup yields CDR1 SGDLS and CDR2 YYNGEE. There are 12 residues in the CDR3. The V end lost 3 bases, the J end lost 3 bases, and 5 bases lay between the germline ends. CDR3 sequence reads: CASSEHTDTQYF. The CDR3 bases are TGTGCCAGCAGCGAACATACAGATACGCAGTATTTT.

In DNA form, the CDR3 reads TGTGCCAGCAGTTACTCGGGAGTGGGCTACGAGCAGTACTTC. Translated, it gives CASSYSGVGYEQYF. The rearrangement uses TRBV6-5 and TRBJ2-7; tentatively, D is TRBD2 (5 bases). Germline values: CDR1 MNHEY, CDR2 SVGAGI. This CDR3 has 14 residues. V gave up 0 bases and J gave up 3 bases, with 9 bases separating them.

The rearrangement joins TRBV6-1 to TRBJ1-4, with a weak D call TRBD1 (5 bases). V lost 8 bases, J lost 1 base, and 8 bases lay in between. The CDR3 has 13 residues. Germline V lookup: CDR1 MNHNS, CDR2 SASEGT. This CDR3 reads CASHRGTNEKLFF. CDR3 nucleotides: TGTGCCAGCCATAGGGGAACTAATGAAAAACTGTTTTTT.

V and J are TRBV29-1 and TRBJ2-1; D perhaps matches TRBD1 (6 bases). Looked up from germline, CDR1 is SQVTM and CDR2 is ANQGSEA. The ends were cut back, 3 bases at V and 3 bases at J, with 12 bases in the middle. This CDR3 comprises 14 residues. The CDR3 DNA follows: TGCAGCGTTGAGCTGACAGGCCTCTACAATGAGCAGTTCTTC. It encodes CSVELTGLYNEQFF.